The text below deals with one TCR beta chain. The antigen remains unidentified. As the method of synthesis, 5'RACE template switching with UMIs yielded TCR beta cDNA. TCRdb derives one entry per CDR3 protein from the 5' RACE reads, leaving out DNA. This sample's clone table lists about 550,000 distinct CDR3 sequences. The sample belongs to a study of T cells expressing NK-cell markers. About the research overall: Investigators obtained TCR beta repertoires from sorted CD3+CD56+NKG2C+, CD3+CD56+NKG2C- and CD3+CD56-NKG2C+ T cells. In the group of eight sequenced donors, seven were HCMV-seropositive and one was seronegative. Findings and caveats of the study: The CD3+CD56-NKG2C+ fraction of a few donors was also led by these clonotypes.

The CDR3 is made up of 17 amino acids. The chain is built from TRBV12-3 or TRBV12-4 and TRBJ2-3; checking the TCRdb D call of TRBD2 is not possible without DNA. The receptor was isolated from a man aged 18 to 30 in good health. The sample comprised blood T cells: a sorted CD56 or NKG2C T cell subset, CD4+ or CD8+ T cells, or bulk PBMC T cells (not recorded which). CDR3 loop: CASSFSSTSGMHDTQYF.